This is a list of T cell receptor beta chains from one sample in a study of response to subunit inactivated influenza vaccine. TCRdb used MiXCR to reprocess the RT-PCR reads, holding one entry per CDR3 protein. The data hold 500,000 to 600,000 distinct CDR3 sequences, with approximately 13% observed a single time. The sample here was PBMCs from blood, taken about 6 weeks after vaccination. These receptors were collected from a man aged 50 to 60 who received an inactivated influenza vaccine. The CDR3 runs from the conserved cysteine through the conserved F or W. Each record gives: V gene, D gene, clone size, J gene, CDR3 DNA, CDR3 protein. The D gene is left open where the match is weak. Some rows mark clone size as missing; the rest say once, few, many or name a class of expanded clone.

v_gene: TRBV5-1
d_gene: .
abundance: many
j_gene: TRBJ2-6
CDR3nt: TGCGCCAGCAGCTTGGATGCAGGGACTGGGGCCAACGTCCTGACTTTC
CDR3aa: CASSLDAGTGANVLTF

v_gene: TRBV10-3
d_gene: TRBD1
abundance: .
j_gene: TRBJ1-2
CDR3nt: TGTGCCATCAGTCAGGACAGGGATGTTAACCATGGCTACACCTTC
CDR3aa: CAISQDRDVNHGYTF

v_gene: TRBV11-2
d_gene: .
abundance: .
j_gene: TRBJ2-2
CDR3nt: TGTGCCAGCAGCTTAGTTGCCGGGGTTCTGGACACCGGGGAGCTGTTTTTT
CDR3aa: CASSLVAGVLDTGELFF

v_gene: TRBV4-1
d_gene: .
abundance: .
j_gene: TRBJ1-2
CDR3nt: TGCGCCAGCAGCTCCACACAGGGTTCTGATGGCTACACCTTC
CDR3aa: CASSSTQGSDGYTF

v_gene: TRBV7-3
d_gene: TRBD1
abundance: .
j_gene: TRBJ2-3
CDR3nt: TGTGCCAGCAGCTTACATGGACAGGGGACAGATACGCAGTATTTT
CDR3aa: CASSLHGQGTDTQYF

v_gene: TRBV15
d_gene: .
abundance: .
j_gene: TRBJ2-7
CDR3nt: TGTGCCACCAGCAGAGATACACCAGTAGGAGGCGAGCAGTACTTC
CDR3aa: CATSRDTPVGGEQYF

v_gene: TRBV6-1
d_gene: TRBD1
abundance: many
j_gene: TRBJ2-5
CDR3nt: TGTGCCAGCACCCAAATCCGGGACAGAGAAGAGACCCAGTACTTC
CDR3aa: CASTQIRDREETQYF

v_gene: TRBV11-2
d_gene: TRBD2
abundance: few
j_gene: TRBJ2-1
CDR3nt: TGTGCCAGCAGCTTAACTAGCGGGGGACCATACCTCTACAATGAGCAGTTCTTC
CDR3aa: CASSLTSGGPYLYNEQFF

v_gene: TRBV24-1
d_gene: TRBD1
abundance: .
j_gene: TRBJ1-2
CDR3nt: TGTGCCACCAGTGAGGCCGACAGGGGACTTGGCTACACCTTC
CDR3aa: CATSEADRGLGYTF

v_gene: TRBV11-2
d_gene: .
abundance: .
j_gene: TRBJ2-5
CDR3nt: TGTGCCAGCCTGGGGCGGTTTCAGGAGACCCAGTACTTC
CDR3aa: CASLGRFQETQYF

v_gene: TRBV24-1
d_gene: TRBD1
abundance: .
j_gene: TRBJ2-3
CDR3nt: TGTGCCACCAGTGATTCGTTGGACAGGGGGCAAGGAGATACGCAGTATTTT
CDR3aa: CATSDSLDRGQGDTQYF

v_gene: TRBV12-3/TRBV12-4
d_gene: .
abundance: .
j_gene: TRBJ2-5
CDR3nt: TGTGCCAGCAGTGTCTTTGAGGGCCCCCAAGAGACCCAGTACTTC
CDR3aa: CASSVFEGPQETQYF